The source of this T cell receptor (beta chain) is a study of blood T cell repertoires in COVID-19. The data were produced by immunoSEQ multiplex PCR, yet TCRdb's version contains in-frame clones alone and is incomplete. The sample consists of around 70,000 clones, around 78% of them appearing once. This clone was picked up a small number of times. The V gene end was trimmed by 5 bases and the J gene end by 1 base; junction bases not matched to a gene: 10. The CDR3 extends over 16 amino acids. CDR1 is SQVTM, CDR2 ANQGSEA, per germline. The origin of this receptor is a human donor in a cohort sampled during active COVID-19. The sequencing sample was made of peripheral blood. This chain links TRBV29-1 with TRBJ2-1; 8 bases are shared with TRBD2. In nucleotides, the CDR3 is TGCAGCGTTCCGCTGGCGGGAGGTACATCCTACAATGAGCAGTTCTTC. Its translation: CSVPLAGGTSYNEQFF.